A single sample is the source of the 26 T cell receptor beta chains below, sequenced in a study of molecular identifiers for immune sequencing clone quantification. TCRdb reprocessed the PCR reads via MiXCR and lists one record per CDR3 protein. This table holds under 800,000 distinct CDR3 sequences, about 25% found once. The sequenced sample consisted of naive CD8+ T cells from blood, with Jurkat cell RNA spiked in. Subset in this sample: FACS-sorted CD8+CD4-CCR7+CD45RA+ naive T cells. The receptors were sampled from a human donor in good health. Some libraries in this study had Jurkat cell RNA spiked in.

This clonotype was observed at least ten times. V usage is TRBV4-1 and J usage is TRBJ2-3, with a tentative D call TRBD2 (6 bases). The CDR3 consists of 16 residues. Germline loops: CDR1 MGHRA, CDR2 YSYEKL. V lost 3 bases and J 1 base, leaving 14 bases between the germline ends. The CDR3 DNA is TGCGCCAGCAGCCAGATCGGGGGATCACGCACAGATACGCAGTATTTT. It encodes CASSQIGGSRTDTQYF.

This clonotype was counted many times. CDR3 in amino acids: CASRGLTYEQYF. Written as DNA, the CDR3 is TGTGCCAGCAGGGGACTAACCTACGAGCAGTACTTC. The chain uses TRBV5-6 and TRBJ2-7, with 7 nucleotides matching TRBD2. Germline assignment: CDR1 SGHDT and CDR2 YYEEEE. This CDR3 region has 12 residues. V shed 5 bases and J 2 bases; nucleotides not matched to a gene: 1.

The table lists this clonotype with many counts. V gene TRBV5-5 combines with J gene TRBJ2-7; 8 bases are shared with TRBD2. Germline V gives CDR1 SGHKS, CDR2 YYEKEE (reference sequence). The J segment lost 3 bases and the V segment lost 8 bases, leaving 4 bases of the junction unmatched. The CDR3 spans 12 residues. CDR3 residues: CARRGVDYEQYF. As DNA, the CDR3 is TGTGCCAGGCGGGGGGTGGACTACGAGCAGTACTTC.

In regard to this clonotype: This may be a read error, as it is one base from a much larger clone. The chain is built from TRBV9 and TRBJ2-5; D unclear. Germline V gene lookup returns CDR1 SGDLS and CDR2 YYNGEE. The CDR3 loop spans 15 amino acids. V was trimmed by 4 bases and J by 5 bases, leaving 18 bases between them. The CDR3 DNA sequence: TGTGCCAGCAGCCTCCTCTCGAGCCCCCATGAGACCCAGTACTTC. Protein sequence: CASSLLSSPHETQYF.

The chain uses TRBV6-2 or TRBV6-3 and TRBJ1-5, with 7 bases fitting TRBD1. Germline CDR1 MNHEY, CDR2 SVGEGT. The CDR3 is made up of 14 amino acids. V was pared by 4 bases and J by 7 bases, with 7 bases of the junction left unmatched. The CDR3 DNA reads TGTGCCAGCAGTTTCCAGGGGGAAAGACAGCCCCAGCATTTT. As protein: CASSFQGERQPQHF.

This clonotype was recorded at least ten times. The rearrangement links TRBV7-2 to TRBJ2-3, with 11 bases lining up with TRBD2. Germline V CDR1 and CDR2: SGHTA, FQGNSA. This CDR3 contains 17 residues. Germline trimming cut 2 bases from V and 1 base from J; bases unmatched to any gene: 5. The CDR3 DNA sequence: TGTGCCAGCAGCTTACTCTCGGGACTAGCGGGCACAGATACGCAGTATTTT. The encoded protein is CASSLLSGLAGTDTQYF.

The chain carries TRBV2 and TRBJ1-5; 9 bases match TRBD1. The trim removed 8 bases at V and 4 bases at J, leaving 6 bases unmatched. Germline CDR1 SNHLY, CDR2 FYNNEI. The CDR3 runs 14 residues. CDR3 in amino acids: CASGGGQGNQPQHF. CDR3 DNA: TGTGCCAGCGGGGGAGGACAGGGGAATCAGCCCCAGCATTTT.

This clonotype showed up many times. The rearrangement uses TRBV6-1 and TRBJ2-7, with D perhaps matching TRBD1 (6 bases). The germline V gene encodes CDR1 MNHNS and CDR2 SASEGT. V was pared by 7 bases and J by 5 bases, with 21 bases between. The CDR3 is 15 residues long. CDR3 sequence (DNA): TGTGCCAGCAAACAAAACCCCGGCAGGGGTAACGAGCAGTACTTC. It yields the protein CASKQNPGRGNEQYF.

This clonotype has a count of ten or more. V usage is TRBV5-1 and J usage is TRBJ1-1; D possibly corresponds to TRBD1 (6 bases). Germline assignment: CDR1 SGHRS and CDR2 YFSETQ. This CDR3 comprises 15 residues. Between the trimmed V and J ends, which lost 1 base and 5 bases, there was a span of 15 bases. CDR3 in amino acids: CASSLSGGGWTEAFF. Written as DNA, the CDR3 is TGCGCCAGCAGCTTGTCGGGGGGCGGTTGGACTGAAGCTTTCTTT.

In regard to this clonotype: The CDR3 does not close with the conserved phenylalanine or tryptophan, likely indicating a read error. The genes are TRBV7-9 and TRBJ2-3; D may match TRBD1 or TRBD2 (5 bases each). The CDR3 is 16 residues long. The germline gives CDR1 SEHNR, CDR2 FQNEAQ (reference sequence). The DNA of the CDR3 is TGTGCCGGCAGCATTCGGGACGGTACATACACAGATACGCAGTATTCT. Translated, it gives CAGSIRDGTYTDTQYS.

This chain uses TRBV12-3 or TRBV12-4 with TRBJ1-1; D is uncertain. There are 15 residues in the CDR3. Trimming removed 6 bases at V and 6 bases at J, with 20 bases between. CDR3 sequence (DNA): TGTGCCAGCAGCCAGGATTTTCGAGGGAAGGCTGAAGCTTTCTTT. Encoded protein: CASSQDFRGKAEAFF.

This clonotype showed up many times. This chain joins TRBV20-1 and TRBJ2-3; D perhaps matches TRBD2 (6 bases). Looked up from germline, CDR1 is DFQATT and CDR2 is SNEGSKA (reference sequence). CDR3 size: 14 residues. V lost 3 bases and J lost 3, with 13 bases in between. Here the CDR3 DNA reads TGCAGTGCTAGTGGGCGGGAAGGAACAGATACGCAGTATTTT. Protein sequence: CSASGREGTDTQYF.

This clonotype was observed many times. This chain uses TRBV4-3 with TRBJ1-5, with D unclear. The CDR3 sequence is 14 residues long. Germline V gene data show CDR1 as LGHNA and CDR2 as YSLEER. Trimming left V 0 bases short and J 4 bases short, with 7 bases between. The CDR3 DNA is TGCGCCAGCAGCCAAGACTCGGGGAATCAGCCCCAGCATTTT. Protein product: CASSQDSGNQPQHF.

This clonotype showed up many times. The V and J genes are TRBV28 and TRBJ2-5; 9 bases are a match to TRBD2. Germline values: CDR1 MDHEN, CDR2 SYDVKM. The junction had 6 bases not matched to a gene; V was cut back by 8 bases and J by 8 bases. This CDR3 spans 12 amino acids. CDR3 protein: CASETSGLTQYF. CDR3 bases: TGTGCCAGCGAAACTAGCGGGCTTACCCAGTACTTC.

On this clonotype itself: This clone may be a read error of a much larger clone one base away. V is TRBV15 and J is TRBJ2-2; the match to TRBD2 covers 10 bases. CDR1 is LNHNV, CDR2 YYDKDF, per germline (reference sequence). This CDR3 is 17 amino acids long. The CDR3 DNA is TGTGCCACCAGCAGAGGGGGCGGACTAGCGGTCACCGGGGAGCCGTTTTTT. Its translation is CATSRGGGLAVTGEPFF.

In DNA form, the CDR3 reads TGTGCCAGCAGCCGACAGGGACTGGGGGCTTTCTTT. Amino acids: CASSRQGLGAFF. The J gene is TRBJ1-1, the V gene TRBV13, with 7 bases lining up with TRBD1. Germline V lookup: CDR1 PRHDT, CDR2 FYEKMQ (reference sequence). The CDR3 extends over 12 amino acids. Trimming cost V 5 bases and J 11 bases; bases outside gene matches: 8.

The genes are TRBV5-6 and TRBJ2-1; D tentatively fits TRBD1 or TRBD2 (6 bases each). V was cut by 1 base and J by 7 bases, with 18 bases left in between. Germline V gene data show CDR1 as SGHDT and CDR2 as YYEEEE. The CDR3 runs 16 residues. This CDR3 reads CASSLSLGGRLNEQFF. For the CDR3, the DNA is TGTGCCAGCAGCTTGTCTCTCGGGGGCCGGCTAAATGAGCAGTTCTTC.

This chain uses TRBV6-4 with TRBJ1-4; D may be TRBD1 (5 bases). The V and J ends lost 4 bases and 0 bases respectively, with 15 bases between them. This CDR3 has 17 residues. Germline-derived CDR1 and CDR2 are MRHNA and SNTAGT. The CDR3 is CASSGGPVVATNEKLFF. The CDR3 coding sequence is TGTGCCAGCAGTGGGGGCCCAGTAGTTGCAACTAATGAAAAACTGTTTTTT.

The CDR3 region is CASSQDADSRYEQYF. In DNA, the CDR3 is TGCGCCAGCAGCCAAGATGCGGACAGTCGCTACGAGCAGTACTTC. V gene TRBV4-3 combines with J gene TRBJ2-7; D is perhaps TRBD1 (6 bases). The germline CDR1 and CDR2 sequences are LGHNA and YSLEER. The ends were cut back, 0 bases at V and 3 bases at J, with 12 bases in the middle. The CDR3 length is 15 residues.

The chain links TRBV10-1 to TRBJ2-2; TRBD1 agrees at 9 bases. This CDR3 spans 18 amino acids. With 10 bases clipped from V and 0 bases from J, the junction kept 15 bases outside the gene matches. In germline, CDR1 is WNHNN, CDR2 SYGVQD (reference sequence). The CDR3 region has the DNA TGCGCCACCCAGGGACAGGGCGGAACCGGTGCGAACACCGGGGAGCTGTTTTTT. It specifies CATQGQGGTGANTGELFF.

The chain carries TRBV11-3 and TRBJ2-5; no reliable D call. Trimming took 5 bases from V and 7 from J, leaving 11 bases between them. CDR3 length: 12 amino acids. Germline V gene data show CDR1 as SGHNT and CDR2 as YENEEA. The CDR3: CASSGDSGTQYF. For the CDR3, the DNA is TGTGCCAGCAGCGGAGACTCGGGGACCCAGTACTTC.

There are a few counts of this clonotype. The V and J genes are TRBV30 and TRBJ1-4; weak D call: TRBD1 (5 bases). V lost 3 bases and J lost 3, with 14 bases in between. Germline CDR1 and CDR2: GTSNPN and SVGIG (reference sequence). This CDR3 has 15 amino acids. The CDR3 region has the DNA TGTGCCTGGAGCCAGGGATTTGGTGCTAATGAAAAACTGTTTTTT. Translated, it gives CAWSQGFGANEKLFF.

As concerns this clonotype: A single base separates this from a much larger clone, so it may be a read error. The genes are TRBV24-1 and TRBJ2-6; the match to TRBD1 covers 8 bases. CDR1 is KGHDR, CDR2 SFDVKD, per germline. The CDR3 loop spans 16 amino acids. The CDR3 spells CATISGGGSGANALTF. The CDR3 DNA sequence: TGTGCCACCATATCAGGGGGCGGTTCTGGGGCCAACGCCCTGACTTTC.

This clonotype was counted at least ten times. The chain recombines TRBV6-1 with TRBJ2-3; 11 bases fit TRBD2. This CDR3 region has 15 residues. V dropped 10 bases and J dropped 2; count of bases not matched to a gene: 8. Germline CDR1 is MNHNS and CDR2 is SASEGT. CDR3 residues: CAIPFSGRATDTQYF. Written as DNA, the CDR3 is TGTGCCATCCCCTTTAGCGGGAGGGCCACAGATACGCAGTATTTT.

The chain has TRBV6-7 and TRBJ1-5; D unresolved. TRBV6-7 falls under the ORF class, with uncertain function. The CDR3 has 13 amino acids. Trimming stripped 5 bases from V and 7 bases from J, with 12 bases between. CDR3 protein: CASSLSGTQPQHF. In DNA, the CDR3 is TGTGCCAGCAGTCTCTCGGGTACCCAGCCCCAGCATTTT.

About this clonotype itself: This sequence may be a read error, since a much larger clone differs from it by one base. CDR3 sequence reads: CSATRWTGAIETQYF. As DNA, the CDR3 is TGCAGTGCTACGAGGTGGACAGGGGCTATAGAGACCCAGTACTTC. This chain links TRBV20-1 with TRBJ2-5; 9 bases map to TRBD1. From germline, CDR1 is DFQATT and CDR2 SNEGSKA (reference sequence). J was trimmed by 4 bases and V by 4 bases; bases with no gene match: 10. The CDR3 has 15 residues.